The entry below gives a single T cell receptor (beta chain) sequence along with its context. V trimming: 3 bases; J trimming: 1 base; junction bases outside the gene matches: 7. Germline-derived CDR1 and CDR2 are LNHDA and SQIVND (reference sequence). The CDR3 length is 17 residues. At survey level, the immunoSEQ assay was run in its v3.0 version. Clones were read by immunoSEQ multiplex PCR, and TCRdb kept only the in-frame ones, dropping some. The repertoire holds roughly 28,000 clones, with roughly 88% as singletons. This sample was included in a study of long-term antiretroviral therapy in people with HIV.

The chain combines TRBV19 with TRBJ2-2; TRBD1 matches 8 bases. The sequence derives from a woman younger than 35 with HIV. This sample comprised unsorted PBMCs, obtained 0.5 years after starting antiretroviral therapy. CDR3: CASSIRPDRVNTGELFF. CDR3 in DNA: TGTGCCAGTAGTATCCGACCGGACAGGGTGAACACCGGGGAGCTGTTTTTT.